This T cell receptor (beta chain) derives from a study of cytomegalovirus exposure and HLA in healthy donors. Findings of the study overall: In all likelihood, a cluster of highly shared sequence variants was a sequencing artifact. An analysis done earlier found most TCR beta V segments productive about 87% or about 30% of the time. The study designated over 150 TCR beta chains cytomegalovirus-associated.

Points on this clone: Its antigen is unidentified.

Germline V lookup: CDR1 SGHRS, CDR2 YFSETQ. This CDR3 is built from 19 residues. V gave up 0 bases and J gave up 2 bases; unmatched junction bases: 11. Both 60 Vbeta primers and 13 Jbeta primers went into the PCR. The data were produced by immunoSEQ multiplex PCR, yet TCRdb's version contains in-frame clones alone and is incomplete. This sample contains 150,000 to 200,000 clones. The rearrangement joins TRBV5-1 to TRBJ2-3; 11 positions agree with TRBD2. This sequence was found in a woman aged 55-69 years in good health and CMV-seronegative. Sequencing was done on a sample of PBMCs. The CDR3 sequence: CASSLAQLAGGPSTDTQYF. Here the CDR3 DNA reads TGCGCCAGCAGCTTGGCTCAGCTAGCGGGAGGCCCTTCCACAGATACGCAGTATTTT.